This TCR beta chain was identified in a study of T cell repertoires in cytomegalovirus infection (dated by TCRdb to the late 2010s). Notes on the research overall: Because public TCR beta signatures pointed to carriage of CMV infection together with the matching HLA type, the HLA type of each donor mattered for the analysis.

The reads were generated on an Illumina HiSeq 1500. Starting from the raw public reads, TCRdb applied fastp trimming at Q25, assembled clones with MiXCR and retained in-frame beta chains. Each entry is one CDR3 protein sequence, shown with its most common DNA and genes. The sample table records hundreds of thousands of distinct CDR3 sequences; around 24% of these occur just once. Together, the top ten hold roughly 8% of the sample. V and J lose 0 bases and 7 bases, and a span of 7 bases separates them. CDR1 SEHNR and CDR2 FQNEAQ were looked up in the germline V gene (reference sequence). The CDR3 numbers 12 residues from cysteine through phenylalanine. This entry keeps only the CDR3 DNA: 36 bases, framed from base 1. Paper-wide results and their limitations: The ex vivo response was dominated by HLA-C-restricted CMV-specific TCR beta clonotypes, which also provided the single most frequent clonotype in two of eight donors. In both this cohort and an independent 352-donor cohort, the cumulative frequency of public TCR beta family members distinguished carriers of CMV infection plus the relevant HLA type.

The sample holds many counts of this clonotype. This receptor's antigen is unknown. There are no base qualities to consult, and no much larger clone falls within one base. This receptor was identified in a human donor in good health (CMV status not recorded). Some clones in this sample may be carry-over from other donors' samples. The chain employs TRBV7-9 and TRBJ2-7; TRBD2 might be the D gene, on 5 matching bases. Sequenced input: CD8+ T cells from PBMCs. Here is the DNA: TGTGCCAGCAGCTTAGCGTCGGGGGAGCAGTACTTC. The resulting protein is CASSLASGEQYF.